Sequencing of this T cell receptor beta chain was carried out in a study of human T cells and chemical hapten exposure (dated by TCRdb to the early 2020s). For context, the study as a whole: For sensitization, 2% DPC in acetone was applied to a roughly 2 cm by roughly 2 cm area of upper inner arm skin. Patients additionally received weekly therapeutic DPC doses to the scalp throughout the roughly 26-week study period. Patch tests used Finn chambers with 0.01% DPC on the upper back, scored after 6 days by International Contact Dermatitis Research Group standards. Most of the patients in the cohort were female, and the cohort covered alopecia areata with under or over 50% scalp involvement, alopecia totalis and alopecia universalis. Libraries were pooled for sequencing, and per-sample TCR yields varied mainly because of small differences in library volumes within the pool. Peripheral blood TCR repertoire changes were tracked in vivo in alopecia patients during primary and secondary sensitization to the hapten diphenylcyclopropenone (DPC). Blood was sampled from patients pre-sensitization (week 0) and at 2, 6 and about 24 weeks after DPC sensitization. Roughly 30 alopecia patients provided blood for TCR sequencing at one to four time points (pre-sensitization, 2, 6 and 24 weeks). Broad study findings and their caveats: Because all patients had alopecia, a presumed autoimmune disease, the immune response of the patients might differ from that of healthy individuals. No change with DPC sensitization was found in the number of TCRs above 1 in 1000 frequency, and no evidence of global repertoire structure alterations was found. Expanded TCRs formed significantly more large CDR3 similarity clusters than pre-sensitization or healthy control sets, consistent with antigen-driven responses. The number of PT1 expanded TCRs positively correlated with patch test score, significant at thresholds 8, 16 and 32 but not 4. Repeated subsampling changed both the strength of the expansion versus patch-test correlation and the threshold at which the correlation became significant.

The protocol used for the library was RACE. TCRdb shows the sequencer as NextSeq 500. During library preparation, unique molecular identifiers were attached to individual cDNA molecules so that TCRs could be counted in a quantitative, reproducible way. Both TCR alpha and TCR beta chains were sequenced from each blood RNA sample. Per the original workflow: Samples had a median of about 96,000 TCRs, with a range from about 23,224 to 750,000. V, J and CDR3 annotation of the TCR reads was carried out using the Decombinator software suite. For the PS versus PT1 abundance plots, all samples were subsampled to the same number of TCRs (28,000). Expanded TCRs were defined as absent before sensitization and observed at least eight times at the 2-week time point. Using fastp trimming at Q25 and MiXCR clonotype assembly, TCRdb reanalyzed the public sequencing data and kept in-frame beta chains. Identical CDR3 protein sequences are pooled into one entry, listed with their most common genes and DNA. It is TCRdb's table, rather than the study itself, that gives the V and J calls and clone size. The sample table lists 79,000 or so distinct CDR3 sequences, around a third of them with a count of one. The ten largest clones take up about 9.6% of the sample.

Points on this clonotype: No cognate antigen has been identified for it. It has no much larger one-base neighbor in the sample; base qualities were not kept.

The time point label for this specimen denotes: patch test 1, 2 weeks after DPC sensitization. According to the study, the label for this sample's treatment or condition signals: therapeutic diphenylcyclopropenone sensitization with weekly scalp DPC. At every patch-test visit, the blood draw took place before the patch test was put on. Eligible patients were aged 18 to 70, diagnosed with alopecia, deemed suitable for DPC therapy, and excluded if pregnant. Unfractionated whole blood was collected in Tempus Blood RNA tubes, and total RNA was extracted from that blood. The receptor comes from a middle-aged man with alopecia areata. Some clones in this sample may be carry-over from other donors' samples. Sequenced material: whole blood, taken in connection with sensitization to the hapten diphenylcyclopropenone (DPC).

The nucleotide sequence is TGTGCCAGCAGCCTGGGGAGAGGAGAGCAGTACTTC. It translates to CASSLGRGEQYF. The chain employs TRBV3-1 and TRBJ2-7; TRBD2 is a possible D gene, resting on 5 matching bases. V was cut back by 4 bases and J by 7 bases, leaving a gap of 11 bases between them. Reading from cysteine to phenylalanine, the CDR3 counts 12 amino acids. Of all the DNA, just the CDR3 is kept, 36 bases in frame from base 1. Looking up the germline V gene (reference sequence) yields CDR1 LGHDT and CDR2 YNNKEL.